This T cell receptor (beta chain) was documented in a study of blood T cell repertoires in COVID-19 (dated by TCRdb to 2020 to 2021). For context, the study as a whole: The collaborator samples originated in the United States, Italy and Spain and spanned the acute and convalescent phases of COVID-19. The prospective study material was composed of cDNA or gDNA derived from T cells, B-cell-depleted T cells, or PBMCs. The dataset comprised deeply sampled blood TCRbeta repertoires from subjects exposed to, actively infected with, or recovered from COVID-19. The repertoires were released in a freely available public database meant as a resource for research on the immune response to SARS-CoV-2. The samples were drawn from two sources: the first 160 participants of the ongoing ImmuneRACE study, and fewer than 1,500 subjects contributed by 6 global collaborators. Sample metadata almost always included a de-identified subject ID, COVID-19 status, age in years and sex. Where available, HLA class I and class II types were taken from metadata supplied by the sample provider and were not determined by assay-based typing. Study-wide findings and limitations: The quantity of clinical and demographic metadata differed by source and by participant and was supplied without curation.

Worth noting for this clone: The clone's antigen remains unknown. The input lacks base qualities; no much larger clone sits a single base away.

The immunoSEQ Assay, a bias-controlled multiplex PCR, was used to amplify TCRbeta CDR3 regions from genomic DNA. The study's processing was this. Within the assay, amplification of reference gene primers was used to estimate how many nucleated cells each sample contained. To quantify the absolute abundance of each unique TCRbeta CDR3 rearrangement, sequence reads were collapsed and filtered. For each sample, productive Simpson clonality was calculated as the square root of Simpson's diversity index over productive rearrangements. This immuneACCESS table, as held by TCRdb, lists in-frame sequences with V and J called but not all clones. Of the missing ones, under half trace to an unresolved V gene in checked studies; the others have no known cause. V and J calls and clone size are copied from that table; D and trimming were computed from the DNA. The sample includes almost 200,000 clones, with roughly 83% observed a single time. The ten largest account for around 6% of the sample.

In Seattle, one collaborating source enrolled patients while the infection was active and tracked those patients longitudinally over the course of disease. The collaborating institutions used their own protocols to collect whole blood in K2EDTA tubes. For TCRbeta analysis, collaborator samples were shipped as frozen whole blood, as isolated PBMCs, or as DNA extracted from either sample type. The junction shows trimming of 0 bases on V and 4 bases on J, plus 9 bases between the germline ends. The CDR3 goes from the cysteine to the phenylalanine over 14 residues. Here the CDR3 DNA is all that survives: 42 bases in frame from base 1. CDR1 LNHNV and CDR2 YYDKDF are derived from the germline V gene (reference sequence).

This TCR was sampled from a woman in her thirties or forties with COVID-19, enrolled during active disease. Source material: peripheral blood. The rearrangement combines TRBV15 with TRBJ1-1; the D gene is unclear. The nucleotide sequence is given as TGTGCCACCAGCAGAGATAGCCAGACCACTGAAGCTTTCTTT. Translation gives CATSRDSQTTEAFF.